Following are 23 T cell receptor beta chains from one sample sequenced in a study of blood T cell repertoires in COVID-19. Sequenced by immunoSEQ multiplex PCR; TCRdb stores in-frame clones only, minus some. The sample yields about 170,000 clones, approximately 80% seen once. Sequences were obtained from peripheral blood. The receptors originated from a woman over 75 with active or convalescent COVID-19.

The genes are TRBV7-9 and TRBJ1-4, with D tentatively TRBD1 (5 bases). The CDR3 extends over 14 amino acids. Deletions cut 1 base from V and 8 bases from J, with 11 bases between. Germline V gene lookup returns CDR1 SEHNR and CDR2 FQNEAQ (reference sequence). The CDR3 DNA reads TGTGCCAGCAGCTTAGGGGGGGAGCGAGAAAAACTGTTTTTT. It translates to CASSLGGEREKLFF.

This chain joins TRBV4-3 and TRBJ2-3; a weak D match, TRBD1 (6 bases). In germline, CDR1 is LGHNA, CDR2 YSLEER. The V gene lost 11 bases and the J gene lost 6 bases, with 18 bases spanning the gap. CDR3 length: 13 residues. For the CDR3, the DNA is TGCGCCGTGGCCCCAGGGGTATTGGATACGCAGTATTTT. As protein: CAVAPGVLDTQYF.

This clone was observed once. The chain recombines TRBV7-9 with TRBJ1-4, with D tentatively TRBD1 (6 bases). Trimming removed 5 bases from V and 8 bases from J, with 18 bases in between. CDR1 and CDR2 (germline): SEHNR, FQNEAQ (reference sequence). The CDR3 extends over 15 amino acids. The DNA of the CDR3 is TGTGCCAGCAGCCATGACAGGCTGATAGGAGAAAAACTGTTTTTT. This gives the protein CASSHDRLIGEKLFF.

J is TRBJ1-4 and V is TRBV10-3, with D possibly matching TRBD1 (6 bases). Germline V gene sequence: CDR1 ENHRY, CDR2 SYGVKD. The CDR3 extends over 15 amino acids. Trimming shortened V by 0 bases and J by 5 bases, and 10 bases separated the two germline ends. The CDR3 coding sequence is TGTGCCATCAGTGAGTCGGGACAAGGAAATGAAAAACTGTTTTTT. This codes for CAISESGQGNEKLFF.

In nucleotides, the CDR3 is TGTGCCAGCAGTTCCATCAGGGGTAGCAATCAGCCCCAGCATTTT. Translated, it gives CASSSIRGSNQPQHF. The chain combines TRBV6-5 with TRBJ1-5; D perhaps matches TRBD1 (6 bases). Deletions cut 4 bases from V and 0 bases from J, with 10 bases between. The CDR3 runs to 15 residues. Germline CDR1 is MNHEY and CDR2 is SVGAGI.

The V call is TRBV6-5, the J call TRBJ2-1, with TRBD1 matching over 8 bases. CDR1 is MNHEY, CDR2 SVGAGI, per germline. After removal of 6 bases from V and 10 bases from J, the junction contained 5 bases not matched to a gene. The CDR3 length is 12 residues. DNA of the CDR3: TGTGCCAGCAGCCCACAGGGGGGCGAGCAGTTCTTC. This gives the protein CASSPQGGEQFF.

This clone was observed a few times. This chain uses TRBV19 with TRBJ1-2; TRBD1 matches at 10 bases. The CDR3 has 15 residues. With 3 bases clipped from V and 4 bases from J, the junction kept 5 bases outside the gene matches. Germline V CDR1 and CDR2: LNHDA, SQIVND (reference sequence). As DNA, the CDR3 is TGTGCCAGTAGTATCGGGACAGGGGAGGGCTATGGCTACACCTTC. This encodes CASSIGTGEGYGYTF.

The V call is TRBV7-3, the J call TRBJ2-2; D is unclear. The V gene's germline CDR1 is SGHTA and CDR2 FQGTGA. The V end lost 0 bases, the J end lost 5 bases, and 4 bases lay between the germline ends. The CDR3 covers 13 residues. The DNA for the CDR3 is TGTGCCAGCAGCTTAACGAGTACCGGGGAGCTGTTTTTT. The encoded protein is CASSLTSTGELFF.

The J gene is TRBJ2-3, the V gene TRBV4-1; 9 nucleotides match TRBD2. Germline V gene data show CDR1 as MGHRA and CDR2 as YSYEKL. The CDR3 is made up of 15 amino acids. The V gene end was trimmed by 1 base and the J gene end by 4 bases; junction bases not matched to a gene: 3. In DNA form, the CDR3 reads TGCGCCAGCAGCCAAGCCGAGCGGGGGGCAGATACGCAGTATTTT. Protein product: CASSQAERGADTQYF.

V and J are TRBV7-2 and TRBJ1-4; 8 bases agree with TRBD1. Germline CDR1 SGHTA, CDR2 FQGNSA. This CDR3 region has 14 residues. Losses at the gene ends were 4 bases for V and 8 bases for J; bases not matched to a gene: 6. In DNA, the CDR3 is TGTGCCAGCAGCTCCGGACAGGGAGGGGAAAAACTGTTTTTT. Its protein is CASSSGQGGEKLFF.

The CDR3 sequence: CASSQGQGNTGYTF. CDR3 nucleotide sequence: TGTGCCAGCAGCCAAGGACAGGGGAACACTGGCTACACCTTC. The rearrangement joins TRBV7-3 to TRBJ1-2; TRBD1 matches 9 bases. Looked up from germline, CDR1 is SGHTA and CDR2 is FQGTGA. This CDR3 region has 14 residues. V was clipped by 5 bases and J by 7 bases; unmatched bases: 8.

The chain's CDR3 is CASSPPTGGTDTQYF. CDR3 bases: TGTGCCAGCTCACCCCCGACAGGGGGAACAGATACGCAGTATTTT. This rearrangement joins TRBV18 to TRBJ2-3; 9 positions agree with TRBD1. CDR1 KGHSH and CDR2 LQKENI come from the germline V gene. V lost 3 bases, J lost 3 bases, and 4 bases stayed unmatched. This CDR3 spans 15 amino acids. Full variable domain (remainder filled in from reference TRBV18 and TRBJ2-3): NAGVMQNPRHLVRRRGQEARLRCSPMKGHSHVYWYRQLPEEGLKFMVYLQKENIIDESGMPKERFSAEFPKEGPSILRIQQVVRGDSAAYFCASSPPTGGTDTQYFGPGTRLTVL.

This rearrangement joins TRBV24-1 to TRBJ2-3; D might be TRBD2 (5 bases). The CDR3 spans 13 residues. Trimming pared 5 bases from V and 5 bases from J, leaving 10 bases between. Germline CDR1 KGHDR, CDR2 SFDVKD. The CDR3 DNA follows: TGTGCCACCAGTGCGGGGTGGAGAGATACGCAGTATTTT. Protein sequence: CATSAGWRDTQYF.

J is TRBJ1-4 and V is TRBV6-6; no definite D call. The CDR3 spans 14 residues. V shed 3 bases and J shed 0 bases, with 5 bases lying between them. CDR1 and CDR2 (germline): MNHNY, SVGAGI (reference sequence). The CDR3 bases are TGTGCCAGCAGTTATCGGGCAACTAATGAAAAACTGTTTTTT. Residues: CASSYRATNEKLFF.

The genes are TRBV18 and TRBJ1-2; TRBD1 aligns across 7 bases. Germline V gene sequence: CDR1 KGHSH, CDR2 LQKENI. There are 13 residues in the CDR3. With 6 bases clipped from V and 7 bases from J, the junction kept 8 bases outside the gene matches. In DNA form, the CDR3 reads TGTGCCAGCTCGCGTCTATCAGGGGGTGGCTACACCTTC. It codes for CASSRLSGGGYTF.

This chain connects TRBV6-5 to TRBJ1-6; no clear D. The CDR3 runs to 14 residues. The germline V gene encodes CDR1 MNHEY and CDR2 SVGAGI. The V gene lost 5 bases and the J gene lost 8 bases, with 13 bases spanning the gap. CDR3 in amino acids: CASSSYGRDSPLHF. Here the CDR3 DNA reads TGTGCCAGCAGTAGCTACGGGAGGGATTCACCCCTCCACTTT.

This clone was seen at least ten times. The chain uses TRBV4-1 and TRBJ2-2; perhaps TRBD2 as D (5 bases). This CDR3 comprises 19 residues. V was clipped by 3 bases and J by 4 bases, with 24 bases between them. CDR1 and CDR2 (germline): MGHRA, YSYEKL. CDR3 DNA: TGCGCCAGCAGCCAGGCTGTAGCCCGGGTCCTACGGGGCACCGGGGAGCTGTTTTTT. It yields the protein CASSQAVARVLRGTGELFF.

This rearrangement joins TRBV7-9 to TRBJ2-5, with TRBD2 matching 8 bases. Germline V gene data show CDR1 as SEHNR and CDR2 as FQNEAQ (reference sequence). This CDR3 is 16 amino acids long. J lost 5 bases, V lost 3 bases, and 11 bases had no gene match. In DNA form, the CDR3 reads TGTGCCAGCAGCTTCGCGACCGGGACTAGGGGCGAGACCCAGTACTTC. Its translation: CASSFATGTRGETQYF.

The CDR3 DNA reads as TGTGCCAGCAGCACCCGGACTAGCACCAACCGGGGCGCAGATACGCAGTATTTT. Translating gives CASSTRTSTNRGADTQYF. This chain connects TRBV7-2 to TRBJ2-3; 8 nucleotides match TRBD2. Per the germline V gene, CDR1 is SGHTA and CDR2 is FQGNSA. CDR3 length: 18 residues. The V gene end was trimmed by 5 bases and the J gene end by 4 bases; junction bases not matched to a gene: 17.

The rearrangement links TRBV19 to TRBJ1-2; 8 bases line up with TRBD1. The CDR3 has 14 residues. The germline V gene has CDR1 LNHDA and CDR2 SQIVND (reference sequence). V trimming: 7 bases; J trimming: 5 bases; junction bases outside the gene matches: 9. For the CDR3, the DNA is TGTGCCAGTACCGTGGGACAGGCGGGGTATGGCTACACCTTC. Protein sequence: CASTVGQAGYGYTF.

The chain joins TRBV19 to TRBJ1-5; TRBD1 matches at 7 bases. Per germline, CDR1 LNHDA and CDR2 SQIVND (reference sequence). The ends lost 4 bases at V and 11 bases at J; junction bases unmatched: 11. CDR3 length: 14 residues. CDR3: CASSTRDSGRTQHF. The CDR3 nucleotides read TGTGCCAGTAGTACCCGGGACAGTGGTCGGACCCAGCATTTT.

This chain uses TRBV28 with TRBJ1-1; 9 nucleotides align to TRBD1. V was pared by 6 bases and J by 6 bases, with 5 bases of the junction left unmatched. Germline V CDR1 and CDR2: MDHEN, SYDVKM. CDR3 length: 13 residues. CDR3 DNA sequence: TGTGCCAGCAGCTCGGGACAGGGACCTGAAGCTTTCTTT. Translation: CASSSGQGPEAFF.

This chain joins TRBV27 and TRBJ1-1, with D unresolved. The CDR3 length is 14 residues. CDR1 is MNHEY, CDR2 SMNVEV, per germline (reference sequence). V was clipped by 4 bases and J by 1 base, with 10 bases between them. The chain's CDR3 is CASSSPGRNTEAFF. Written as DNA, the CDR3 is TGTGCCAGCAGTTCGCCCGGGAGGAACACTGAAGCTTTCTTT.